This T cell receptor (beta chain) is from a study of spatial heterogeneity in lung cancer. Study information: Each distinct TCR and UMI combination averaged more than ten appearances in raw reads.

Via MiXCR, TCRdb re-called the 5' RACE reads, giving one row per CDR3 protein. This repertoire shows roughly 54,000 distinct CDR3 sequences, around 7.6% found once; its top ten account for 13%. In this sample, this clonotype turned up many times. The CDR3 covers 15 residues. Deletions cut 1 base from V and 1 base from J, with 10 bases between. Germline V gene data show CDR1 as MGHRA and CDR2 as YSYEKL. The time point here: sample taken at primary tumor resection. Extraction of whole RNA from tumor, nontumor lung or frozen PBMC preceded unsorted sequencing. The receptor comes from a female donor with early-stage non-small cell lung cancer. The chain is built from TRBV4-1 and TRBJ2-5; D unclear. The source was PBMCs, collected at surgery. This CDR3 reads CASSQVRQTQETQYF. In nucleotides, the CDR3 is TGCGCCAGCAGCCAAGTAAGACAAACCCAAGAGACCCAGTACTTC.